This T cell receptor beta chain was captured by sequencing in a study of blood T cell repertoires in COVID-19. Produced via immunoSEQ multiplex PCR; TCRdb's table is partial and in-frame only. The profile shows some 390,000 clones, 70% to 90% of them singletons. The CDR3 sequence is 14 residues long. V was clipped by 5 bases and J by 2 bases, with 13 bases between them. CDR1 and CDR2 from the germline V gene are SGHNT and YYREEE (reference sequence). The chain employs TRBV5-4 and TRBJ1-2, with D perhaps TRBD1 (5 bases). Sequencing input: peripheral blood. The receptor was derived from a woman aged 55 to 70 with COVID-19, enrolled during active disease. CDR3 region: CASRVVGENYGYTF. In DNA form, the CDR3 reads TGTGCCAGCAGAGTTGTAGGGGAAAACTATGGCTACACCTTC.